This T cell receptor (beta chain) was profiled in a study of T cells in tuberculosis. Study-level background: IGRA-negative adolescents, IGRA-positive adolescents with latent tuberculosis and adults with active tuberculosis formed this South African cohort. PBMC were archived before or within 7 days of starting treatment.

CDR1 and CDR2 (germline): LGHNT, FRNRAP. There are 13 residues in the CDR3. The V end was cut by 5 bases, the J end by 8 bases, with 15 bases between. Study outcomes and limitations: Active tuberculosis alpha repertoires lay closer to GMM-specific TCRs than controls'.

On this clone: Its antigen remains unknown.

Time point given: new active TB diagnosis, blood taken before or within 7 days of starting treatment. The method was immunoSEQ multiplex PCR; TCRdb's version includes in-frame clones alone and lacks a portion of them. The sample holds 25,000 to 35,000 clones; about 91% are singletons and the top ten take 6.8%. The receptor was derived from an adult with tuberculosis. The source was PBMCs, collected at tuberculosis diagnosis. The chain employs TRBV12-5 and TRBJ1-2, with a weak D call TRBD1 (6 bases). The CDR3 loop reads CASGPQGPGGYTF. CDR3 DNA sequence: TGTGCTAGTGGTCCTCAGGGGCCTGGGGGCTACACCTTC. Full variable domain (outside the CDR3, taken from reference TRBV12-5 and TRBJ1-2): DARVTQTPRHKVTEMGQEVTMRCQPILGHNTVFWYRQTMMQGLELLAYFRNRAPLDDSGMPKDRFSAEMPDATLATLKIQPSEPRDSAVYFCASGPQGPGGYTFGSGTRLTVV.